This TCR beta chain was obtained from a study of cytomegalovirus exposure and HLA in healthy donors. About the research overall: The Caucasian-associated ancestry cluster held 80% to 90% of approximately 400 genotyped donors.

13 Jbeta primers and 60 Vbeta primers were used for the PCR. Method: immunoSEQ multiplex PCR; TCRdb's copy keeps in-frame clones and lacks some. The repertoire holds over 150,000 clones, with over 70% as singletons. The CDR3 loop spans 19 amino acids. Deletions cut 3 bases from V and 0 bases from J, with 21 bases between. Germline V gene lookup returns CDR1 SGHTA and CDR2 FQGNSA. The specimen sequenced was PBMCs. The chain combines TRBV7-2 with TRBJ2-1; D is possibly TRBD2 (6 bases). The sequence was obtained from a woman aged 55-69 years in good health and CMV-seropositive. CDR3 in amino acids: CASSFPAEVRGTSYNEQFF. The CDR3 DNA follows: TGTGCCAGCAGCTTTCCCGCGGAGGTACGCGGGACCTCCTACAATGAGCAGTTCTTC.